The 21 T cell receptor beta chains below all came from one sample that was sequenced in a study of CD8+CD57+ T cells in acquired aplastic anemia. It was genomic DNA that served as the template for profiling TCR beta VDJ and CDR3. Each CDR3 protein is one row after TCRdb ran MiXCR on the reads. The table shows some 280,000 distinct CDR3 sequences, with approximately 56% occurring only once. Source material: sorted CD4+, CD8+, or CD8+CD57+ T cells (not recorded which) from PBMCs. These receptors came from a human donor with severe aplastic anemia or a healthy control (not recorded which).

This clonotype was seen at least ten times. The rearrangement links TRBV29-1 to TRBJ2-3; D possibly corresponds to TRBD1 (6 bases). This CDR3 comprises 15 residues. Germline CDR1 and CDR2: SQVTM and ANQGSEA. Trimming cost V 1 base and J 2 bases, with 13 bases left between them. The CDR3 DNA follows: TGCAGCGTTGAAGGGGGGCCAGGGATCACAGATACGCAGTATTTT. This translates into CSVEGGPGITDTQYF.

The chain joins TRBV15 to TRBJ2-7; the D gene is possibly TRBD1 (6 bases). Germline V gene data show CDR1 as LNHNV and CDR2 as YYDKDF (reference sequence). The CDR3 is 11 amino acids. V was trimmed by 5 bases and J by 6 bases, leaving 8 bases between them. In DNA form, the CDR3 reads TGTGCCACCAGCGGGGGCCTCGAGCAGTACTTC. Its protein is CATSGGLEQYF.

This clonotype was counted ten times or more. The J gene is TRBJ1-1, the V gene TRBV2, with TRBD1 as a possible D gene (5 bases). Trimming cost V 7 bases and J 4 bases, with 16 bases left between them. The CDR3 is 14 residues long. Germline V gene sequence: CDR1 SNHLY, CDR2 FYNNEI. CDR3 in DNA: TGTGCCAGCACCGGGACTCCGGGCGCCACTGAAGCTTTCTTT. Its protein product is CASTGTPGATEAFF.

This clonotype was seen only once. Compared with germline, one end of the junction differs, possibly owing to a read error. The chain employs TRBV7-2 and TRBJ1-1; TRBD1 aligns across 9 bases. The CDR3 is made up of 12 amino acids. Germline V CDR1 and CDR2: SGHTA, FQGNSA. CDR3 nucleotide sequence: TGTTCCAGCAGCACTCGGACAGGGGTGGCTTTCTTT. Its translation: CSSSTRTGVAFF.

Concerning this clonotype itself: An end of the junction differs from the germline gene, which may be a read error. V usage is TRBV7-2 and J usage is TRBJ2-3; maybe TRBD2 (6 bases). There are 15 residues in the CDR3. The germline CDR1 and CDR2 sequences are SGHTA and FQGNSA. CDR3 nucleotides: TGTGTCAGCAGCTTAGGGACTTCTAGCACAGATACGCAGTATTTT. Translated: CVSSLGTSSTDTQYF.

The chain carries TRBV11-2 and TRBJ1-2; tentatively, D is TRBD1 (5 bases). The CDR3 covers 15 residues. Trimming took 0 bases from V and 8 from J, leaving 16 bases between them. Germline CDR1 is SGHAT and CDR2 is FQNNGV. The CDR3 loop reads CASSLDPGPFVGYTF. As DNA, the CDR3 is TGTGCCAGCAGCTTAGATCCGGGGCCCTTCGTCGGCTACACCTTC.

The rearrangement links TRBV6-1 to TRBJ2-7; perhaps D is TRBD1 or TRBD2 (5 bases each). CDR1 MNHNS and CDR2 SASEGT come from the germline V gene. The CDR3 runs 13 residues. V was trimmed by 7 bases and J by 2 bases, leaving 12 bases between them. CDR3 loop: CASMGTWTYEQYF. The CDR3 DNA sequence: TGTGCCAGCATGGGGACCTGGACCTACGAGCAGTACTTC.

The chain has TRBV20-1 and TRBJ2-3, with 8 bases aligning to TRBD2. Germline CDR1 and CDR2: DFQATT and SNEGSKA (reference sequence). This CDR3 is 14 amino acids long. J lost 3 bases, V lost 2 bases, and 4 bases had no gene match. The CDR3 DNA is TGCAGTGCTAGACGGGCTAGCGGGACAGATACGCAGTATTTT. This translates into CSARRASGTDTQYF.

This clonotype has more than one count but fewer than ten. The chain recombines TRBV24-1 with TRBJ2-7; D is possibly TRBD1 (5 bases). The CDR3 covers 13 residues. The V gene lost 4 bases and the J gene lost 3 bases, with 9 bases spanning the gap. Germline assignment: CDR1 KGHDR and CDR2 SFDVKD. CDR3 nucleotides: TGTGCCACCAGTGACTCAGGACACTACGAGCAGTACTTC. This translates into CATSDSGHYEQYF.

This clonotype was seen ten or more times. This CDR3 reads CASSASVDRNTEAFF. CDR3 nucleotides: TGTGCCAGCAGCGCATCAGTGGACCGGAACACTGAAGCTTTCTTT. The chain employs TRBV9 and TRBJ1-1, with unresolved D. The germline CDR1 and CDR2 sequences are SGDLS and YYNGEE. The CDR3 runs 15 residues. V was trimmed by 3 bases and J by 1 base, leaving 13 bases between them.

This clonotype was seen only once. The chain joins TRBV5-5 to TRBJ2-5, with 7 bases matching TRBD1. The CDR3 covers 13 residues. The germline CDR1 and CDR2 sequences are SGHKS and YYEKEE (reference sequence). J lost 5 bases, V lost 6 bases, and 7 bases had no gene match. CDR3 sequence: CASTRQGGETQYF. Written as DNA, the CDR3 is TGTGCCAGCACCCGACAGGGTGGGGAGACCCAGTACTTC. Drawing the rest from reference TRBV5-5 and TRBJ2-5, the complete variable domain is DAGVTQSPTHLIKTRGQQVTLRCSPISGHKSVSWYQQVLGQGPQFIFQYYEKEERGRGNFPDRFSARQFPNYSSELNVNALLLGDSALYLCASTRQGGETQYFGPGTRLLVL.

CDR3 residues: CSAYAGTSGASYEQYF. In DNA form, the CDR3 reads TGCAGTGCTTACGCCGGGACTAGCGGAGCCTCCTACGAGCAGTACTTC. J is TRBJ2-7 and V is TRBV20-1, with 11 nucleotides matching TRBD2. With 5 bases clipped from V and 0 bases from J, the junction kept 9 bases outside the gene matches. Germline lookup yields CDR1 DFQATT and CDR2 SNEGSKA (reference sequence). The CDR3 runs 16 residues.

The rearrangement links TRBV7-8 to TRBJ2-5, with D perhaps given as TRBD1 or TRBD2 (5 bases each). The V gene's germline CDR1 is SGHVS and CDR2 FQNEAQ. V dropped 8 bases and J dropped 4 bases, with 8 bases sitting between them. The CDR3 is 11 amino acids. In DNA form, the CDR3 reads TGTGCCAGCCCCGGGACAGAGACCCAGTACTTC. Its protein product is CASPGTETQYF.

For the CDR3, the DNA is TGCGCCAGCAGCTTGGCCGTGCGGGGGGGCCGAGAGACCCAGTACTTC. Translating gives CASSLAVRGGRETQYF. The V gene is TRBV5-1, the J gene TRBJ2-5; 9 nucleotides line up with TRBD2. The germline CDR1 and CDR2 sequences are SGHRS and YFSETQ. After removal of 0 bases from V and 4 bases from J, the junction contained 7 bases not matched to a gene. The CDR3 has 16 amino acids.

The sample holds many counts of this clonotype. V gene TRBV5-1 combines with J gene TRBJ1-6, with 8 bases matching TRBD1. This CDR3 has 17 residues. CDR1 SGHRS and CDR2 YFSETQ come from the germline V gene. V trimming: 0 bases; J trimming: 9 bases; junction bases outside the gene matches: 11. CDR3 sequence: CASSLAGQGASSSPLHF. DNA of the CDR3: TGCGCCAGCAGCTTGGCCGGTCAGGGGGCAAGCAGTTCACCCCTCCACTTT.

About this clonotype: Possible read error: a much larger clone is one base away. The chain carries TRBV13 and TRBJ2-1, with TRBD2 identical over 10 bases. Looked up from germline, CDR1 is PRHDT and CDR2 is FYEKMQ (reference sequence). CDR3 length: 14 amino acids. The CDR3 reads CTSSFSGGNSEQFF. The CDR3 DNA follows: TGTACCAGCAGCTTTAGCGGGGGGAACAGTGAGCAGTTCTTC.

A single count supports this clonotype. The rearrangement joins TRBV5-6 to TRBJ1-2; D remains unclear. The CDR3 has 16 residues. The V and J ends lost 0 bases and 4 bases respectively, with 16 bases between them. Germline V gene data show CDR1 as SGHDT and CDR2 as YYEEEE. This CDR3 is CASSLAGWAASYGYTF. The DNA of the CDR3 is TGTGCCAGCAGCTTGGCCGGTTGGGCAGCAAGCTATGGCTACACCTTC.

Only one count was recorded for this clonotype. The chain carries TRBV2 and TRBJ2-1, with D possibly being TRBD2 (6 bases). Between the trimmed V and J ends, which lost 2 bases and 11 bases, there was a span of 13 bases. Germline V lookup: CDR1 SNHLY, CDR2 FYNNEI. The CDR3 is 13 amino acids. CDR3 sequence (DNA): TGTGCCAGCAGTGAACTCTCCGGGACTCAGCAGTTCTTC. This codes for CASSELSGTQQFF.

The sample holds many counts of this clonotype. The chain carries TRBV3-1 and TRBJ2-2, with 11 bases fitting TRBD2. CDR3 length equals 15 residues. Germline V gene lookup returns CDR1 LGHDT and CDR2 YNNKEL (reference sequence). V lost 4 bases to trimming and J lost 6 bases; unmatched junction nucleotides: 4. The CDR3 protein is CASSLQGLAAGELFF. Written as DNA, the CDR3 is TGTGCCAGCAGCCTGCAGGGACTAGCGGCCGGGGAGCTGTTTTTT.

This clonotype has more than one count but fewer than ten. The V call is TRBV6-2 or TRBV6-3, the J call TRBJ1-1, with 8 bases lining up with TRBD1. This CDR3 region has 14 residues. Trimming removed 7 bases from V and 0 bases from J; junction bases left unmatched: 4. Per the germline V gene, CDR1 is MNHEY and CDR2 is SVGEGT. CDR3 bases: TGTGCCAGCATTAAGGACAGGGTGAACACTGAAGCTTTCTTT. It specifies CASIKDRVNTEAFF.

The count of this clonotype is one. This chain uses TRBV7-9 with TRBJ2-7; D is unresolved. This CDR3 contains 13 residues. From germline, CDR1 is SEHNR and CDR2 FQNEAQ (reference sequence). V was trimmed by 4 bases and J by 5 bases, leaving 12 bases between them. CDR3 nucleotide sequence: TGTGCCAGCAGCTCCGGATGGGGTAACGAGCAGTACTTC. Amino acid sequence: CASSSGWGNEQYF.